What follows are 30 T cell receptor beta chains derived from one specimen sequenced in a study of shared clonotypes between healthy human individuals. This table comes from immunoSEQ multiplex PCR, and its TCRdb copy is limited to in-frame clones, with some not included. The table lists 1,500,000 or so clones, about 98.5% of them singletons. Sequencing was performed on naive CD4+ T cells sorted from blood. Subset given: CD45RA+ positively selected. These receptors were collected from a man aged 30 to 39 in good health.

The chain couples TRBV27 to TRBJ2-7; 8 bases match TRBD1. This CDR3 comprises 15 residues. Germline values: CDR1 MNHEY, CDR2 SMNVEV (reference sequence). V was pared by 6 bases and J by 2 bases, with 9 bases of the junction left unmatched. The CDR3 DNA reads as TGTGCCAGCAGCGAGGGGACAGGACGACCCTACGAGCAGTACTTC. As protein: CASSEGTGRPYEQYF.

As DNA, the CDR3 is TGCGCCAGCAGCTTGACGGGAGGGGTTAACGAGCAGTACTTC. Residues: CASSLTGGVNEQYF. The chain recombines TRBV5-1 with TRBJ2-7; 8 bases match TRBD2. Germline CDR1 SGHRS, CDR2 YFSETQ. Trimming at V came to 1 base and at J to 5 bases, leaving 5 bases not matched to a gene. There are 14 residues in the CDR3.

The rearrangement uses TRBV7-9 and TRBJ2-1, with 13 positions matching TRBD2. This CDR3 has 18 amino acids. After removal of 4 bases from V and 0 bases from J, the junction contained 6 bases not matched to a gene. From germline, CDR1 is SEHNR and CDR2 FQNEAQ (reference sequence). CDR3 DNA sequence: TGTGCCAGCAGCTCACTAGCGGGAGGGCCTGGCTCCTACAATGAGCAGTTCTTC. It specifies CASSSLAGGPGSYNEQFF. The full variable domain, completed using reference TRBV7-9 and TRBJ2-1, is DTGVSQNPRHKITKRGQNVTFRCDPISEHNRLYWYRQTLGQGPEFLTYFQNEAQLEKSRLLSDRFSAERPKGSFSTLEIQRTEQGDSAMYLCASSSLAGGPGSYNEQFFGPGTRLTVL.

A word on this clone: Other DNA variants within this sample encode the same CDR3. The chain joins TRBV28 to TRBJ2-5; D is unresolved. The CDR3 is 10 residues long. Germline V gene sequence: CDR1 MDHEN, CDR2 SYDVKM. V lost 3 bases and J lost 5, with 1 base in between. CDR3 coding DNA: TGTGCCAGCAGTTTGGAGACCCAGTACTTC. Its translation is CASSLETQYF.

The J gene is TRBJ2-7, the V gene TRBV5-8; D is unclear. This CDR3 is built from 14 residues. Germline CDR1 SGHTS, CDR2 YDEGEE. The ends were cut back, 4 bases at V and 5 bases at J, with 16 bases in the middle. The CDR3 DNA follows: TGTGCCAGCAGCATCCGGGCCCCTGGCGACGAGCAGTACTTC. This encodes CASSIRAPGDEQYF. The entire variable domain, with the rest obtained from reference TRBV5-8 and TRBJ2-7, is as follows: EAGVTQSPTHLIKTRGQQATLRCSPISGHTSVYWYQQALGLGLQFLLWYDEGEERNRGNFPPRFSGRQFPNYSSELNVNALELEDSALYLCASSIRAPGDEQYFGPGTRLTVT.

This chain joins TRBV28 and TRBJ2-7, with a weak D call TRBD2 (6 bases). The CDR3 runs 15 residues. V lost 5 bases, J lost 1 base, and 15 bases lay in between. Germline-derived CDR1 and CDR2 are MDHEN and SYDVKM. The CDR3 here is CASSLPGTQSYEQYF. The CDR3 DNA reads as TGTGCCAGCAGTCTCCCGGGGACTCAGTCCTACGAGCAGTACTTC.

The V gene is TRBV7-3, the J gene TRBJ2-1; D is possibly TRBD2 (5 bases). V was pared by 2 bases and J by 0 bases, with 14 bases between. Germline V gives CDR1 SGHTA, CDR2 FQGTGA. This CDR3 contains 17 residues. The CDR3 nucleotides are TGTGCCAGCAGCTTAGTCGCTAGCCCTAGCTCCTACAATGAGCAGTTCTTC. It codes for CASSLVASPSSYNEQFF.

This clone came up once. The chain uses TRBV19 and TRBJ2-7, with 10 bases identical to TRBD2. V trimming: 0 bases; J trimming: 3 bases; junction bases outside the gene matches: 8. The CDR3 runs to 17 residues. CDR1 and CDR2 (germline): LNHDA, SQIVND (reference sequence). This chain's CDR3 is CASSIDSRLAGLYEQYF. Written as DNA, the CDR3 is TGTGCCAGTAGTATAGATTCGCGACTAGCGGGCCTCTACGAGCAGTACTTC.

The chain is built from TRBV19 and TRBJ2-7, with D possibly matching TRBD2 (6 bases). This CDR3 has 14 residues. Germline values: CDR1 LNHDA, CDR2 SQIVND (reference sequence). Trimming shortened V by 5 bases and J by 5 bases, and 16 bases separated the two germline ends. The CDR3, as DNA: TGTGCCAGTAGTTTAGGACTAATGAGCGACGAGCAGTACTTC. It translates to CASSLGLMSDEQYF.

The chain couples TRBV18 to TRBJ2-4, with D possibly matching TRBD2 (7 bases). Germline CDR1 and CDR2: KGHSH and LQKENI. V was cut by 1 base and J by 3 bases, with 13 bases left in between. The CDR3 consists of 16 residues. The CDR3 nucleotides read TGTGCCAGCTCACCACGGGGGGGCAGTGGCAAAAACATTCAGTACTTC. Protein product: CASSPRGGSGKNIQYF.

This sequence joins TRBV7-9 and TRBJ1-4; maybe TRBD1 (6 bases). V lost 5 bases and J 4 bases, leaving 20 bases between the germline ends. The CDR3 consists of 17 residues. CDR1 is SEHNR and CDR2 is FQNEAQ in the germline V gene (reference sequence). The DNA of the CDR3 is TGTGCCAGCAGCCGTGGGGCAGGGGCCCTAAGTAATGAAAAACTGTTTTTT. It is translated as CASSRGAGALSNEKLFF.

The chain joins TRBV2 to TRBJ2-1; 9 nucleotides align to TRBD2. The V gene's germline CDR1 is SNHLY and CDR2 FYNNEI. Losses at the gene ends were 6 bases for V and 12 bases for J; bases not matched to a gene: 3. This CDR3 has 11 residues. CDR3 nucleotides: TGTGCCAGCAGGCTAGCGGGACGGCAGTTCTTC. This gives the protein CASRLAGRQFF.

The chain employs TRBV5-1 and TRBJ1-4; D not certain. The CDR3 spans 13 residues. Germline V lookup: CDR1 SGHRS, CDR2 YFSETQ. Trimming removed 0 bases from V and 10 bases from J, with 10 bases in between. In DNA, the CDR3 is TGCGCCAGCAGCTTGGCCGGGCGATCAAAACTGTTTTTT. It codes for CASSLAGRSKLFF.

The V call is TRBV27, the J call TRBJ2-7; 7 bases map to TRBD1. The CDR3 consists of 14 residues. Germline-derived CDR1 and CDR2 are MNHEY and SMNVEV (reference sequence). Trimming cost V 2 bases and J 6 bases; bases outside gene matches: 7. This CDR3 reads CASSLNRGRGEQYF. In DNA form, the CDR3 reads TGTGCCAGCAGTTTAAACAGGGGTAGGGGCGAGCAGTACTTC.

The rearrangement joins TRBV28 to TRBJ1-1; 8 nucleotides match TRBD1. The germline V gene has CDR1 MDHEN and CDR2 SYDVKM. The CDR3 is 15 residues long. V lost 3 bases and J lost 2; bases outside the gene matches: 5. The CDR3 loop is CASSLAGGKNTEAFF. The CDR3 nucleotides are TGTGCCAGCAGTTTGGCAGGGGGCAAAAACACTGAAGCTTTCTTT.

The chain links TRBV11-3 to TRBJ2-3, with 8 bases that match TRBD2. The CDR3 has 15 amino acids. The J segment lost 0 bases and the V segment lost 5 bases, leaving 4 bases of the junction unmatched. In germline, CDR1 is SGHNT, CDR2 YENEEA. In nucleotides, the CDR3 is TGTGCCAGCAGCCGGGGGGGACCTAGCACAGATACGCAGTATTTT. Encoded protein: CASSRGGPSTDTQYF.

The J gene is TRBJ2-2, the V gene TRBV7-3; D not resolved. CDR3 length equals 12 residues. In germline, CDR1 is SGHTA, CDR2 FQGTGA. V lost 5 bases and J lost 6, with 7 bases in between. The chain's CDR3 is CASSPYSGELFF. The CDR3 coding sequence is TGTGCCAGCAGCCCCTACTCCGGGGAGCTGTTTTTT.

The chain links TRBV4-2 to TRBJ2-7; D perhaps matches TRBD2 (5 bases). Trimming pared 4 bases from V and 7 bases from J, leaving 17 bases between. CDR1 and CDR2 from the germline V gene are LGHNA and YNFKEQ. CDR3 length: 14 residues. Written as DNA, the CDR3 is TGTGCCAGCAGCCTGTCCCAGGTCGAGGGTGAGCAGTACTTC. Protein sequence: CASSLSQVEGEQYF.

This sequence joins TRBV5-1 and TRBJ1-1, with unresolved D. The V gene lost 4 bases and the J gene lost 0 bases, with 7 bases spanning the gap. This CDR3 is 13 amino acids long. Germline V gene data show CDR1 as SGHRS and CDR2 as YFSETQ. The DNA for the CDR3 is TGCGCCAGCAGCACGGCGATGAACACTGAAGCTTTCTTT. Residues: CASSTAMNTEAFF.

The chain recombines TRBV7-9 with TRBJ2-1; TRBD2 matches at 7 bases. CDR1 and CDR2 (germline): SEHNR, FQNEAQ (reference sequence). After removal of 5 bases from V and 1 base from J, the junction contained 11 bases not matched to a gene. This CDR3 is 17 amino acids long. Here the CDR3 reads CASSPGGAGASYNEQFF. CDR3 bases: TGTGCCAGCAGCCCTGGCGGTGCGGGAGCGTCCTACAATGAGCAGTTCTTC. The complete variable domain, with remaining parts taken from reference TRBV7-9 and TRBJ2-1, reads DTGVSQNPRHKITKRGQNVTFRCDPISEHNRLYWYRQTLGQGPEFLTYFQNEAQLEKSRLLSDRFSAERPKGSFSTLEIQRTEQGDSAMYLCASSPGGAGASYNEQFFGPGTRLTVL.

CDR3 residues: CASSQDLTPQETQYF. CDR3 DNA sequence: TGTGCCAGCAGCCAGGATCTGACACCGCAAGAGACCCAGTACTTC. This rearrangement joins TRBV2 to TRBJ2-5, with no clear D. The germline V gene has CDR1 SNHLY and CDR2 FYNNEI. This CDR3 spans 15 amino acids. The germline V and J ends were trimmed by 6 bases and 2 bases, with 16 bases remaining between them.

As DNA, the CDR3 is TGTGCCATCAGGATTGGGACTAGCGGGAGCAAACAAGAGACCCAGTACTTC. Its protein product is CAIRIGTSGSKQETQYF. This chain uses TRBV10-3 with TRBJ2-5; TRBD2 aligns across 14 bases. Trimming at V came to 6 bases and at J to 2 bases, leaving 8 bases not matched to a gene. The germline V gene encodes CDR1 ENHRY and CDR2 SYGVKD. The CDR3 consists of 17 residues.

The DNA of the CDR3 is TGTGCCAGCTCACCAAGGGGACAGGGAGGCGTCAACACCGGGGAGCTGTTTTTT. Translation gives CASSPRGQGGVNTGELFF. This chain links TRBV18 with TRBJ2-2; 9 bases fit TRBD1. The CDR3 has 18 amino acids. CDR1 and CDR2 (germline): KGHSH, LQKENI. With V trimmed by 2 bases and J by 2 bases, 9 bases remained unmatched.

The chain's CDR3 is CASRSTALHQPQHF. Written as DNA, the CDR3 is TGTGCCAGCAGGAGTACGGCGCTCCATCAGCCCCAGCATTTT. The V gene is TRBV28, the J gene TRBJ1-5, with D unclear. From germline, CDR1 is MDHEN and CDR2 SYDVKM. The CDR3 sequence is 14 residues long. V lost 6 bases and J 5 bases, leaving 14 bases between the germline ends.

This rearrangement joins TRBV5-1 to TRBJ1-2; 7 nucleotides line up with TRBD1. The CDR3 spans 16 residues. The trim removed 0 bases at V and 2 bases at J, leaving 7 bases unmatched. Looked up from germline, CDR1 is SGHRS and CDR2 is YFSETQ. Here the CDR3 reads CASSLGGQRLNYGYTF. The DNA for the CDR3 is TGCGCCAGCAGCTTGGGGGGACAGAGACTGAACTATGGCTACACCTTC.

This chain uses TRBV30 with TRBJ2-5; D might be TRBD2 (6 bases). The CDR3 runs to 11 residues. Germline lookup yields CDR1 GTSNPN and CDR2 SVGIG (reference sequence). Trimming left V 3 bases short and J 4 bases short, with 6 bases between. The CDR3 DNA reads TGTGCCTGGAGGGGAGGAGAGACCCAGTACTTC. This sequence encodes CAWRGGETQYF. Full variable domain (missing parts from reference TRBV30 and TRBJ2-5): SQTIHQWPATLVQPVGSPLSLECTVEGTSNPNLYWYRQAAGRGLQLLFYSVGIGQISSEVPQNLSASRPQDRQFILSSKKLLLSDSGFYLCAWRGGETQYFGPGTRLLVL.

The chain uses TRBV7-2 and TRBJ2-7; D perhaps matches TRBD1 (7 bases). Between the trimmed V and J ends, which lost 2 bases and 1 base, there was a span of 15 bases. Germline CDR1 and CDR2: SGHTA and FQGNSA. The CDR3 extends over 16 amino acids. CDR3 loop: CASSLQAGGNSYEQYF. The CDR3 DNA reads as TGTGCCAGCAGCTTACAGGCAGGGGGGAATTCCTACGAGCAGTACTTC.

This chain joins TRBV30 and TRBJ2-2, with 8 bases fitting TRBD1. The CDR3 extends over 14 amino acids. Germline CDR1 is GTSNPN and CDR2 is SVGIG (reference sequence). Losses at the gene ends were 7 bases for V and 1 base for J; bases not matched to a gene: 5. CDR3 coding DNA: TGTGCCTCTATGACAGGGGTGAACACCGGGGAGCTGTTTTTT. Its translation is CASMTGVNTGELFF.

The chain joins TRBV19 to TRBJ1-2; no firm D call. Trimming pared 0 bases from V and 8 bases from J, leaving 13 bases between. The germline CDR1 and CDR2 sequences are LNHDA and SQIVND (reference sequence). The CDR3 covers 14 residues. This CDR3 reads CASSIDFRPRGYTF. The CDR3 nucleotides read TGTGCCAGTAGTATAGATTTTCGGCCGAGGGGCTACACCTTC.

In nucleotides, the CDR3 is TGTGCCAGCAGAGCGGACGTCTCTGAGCAGTTCTTC. It translates to CASRADVSEQFF. The chain couples TRBV5-4 to TRBJ2-1, with a weak D call TRBD2 (5 bases). Trimming pared 5 bases from V and 9 bases from J, leaving 12 bases between. This CDR3 has 12 residues. Germline V lookup: CDR1 SGHNT, CDR2 YYREEE (reference sequence).